The 14 T cell receptor beta chains below were found in one sample sequenced in a study of PD-1 blockade in classical Hodgkin lymphoma. Time point meaning: cycle 4 day 1 (C4D1), after more than five weeks of nivolumab. Each and every patient relapsed after autologous stem cell transplantation, and patients got differing brentuximab vedotin exposure. Magnetic negative selection was used to purify CD4+ T cells from thawed PBMCs. Measured with immunoSEQ multiplex PCR; TCRdb has only the in-frame clones, and not every one. This table has 25,000 to 30,000 clones, roughly nine tenths appearing once. Sequences were derived from CD4+ T cells from blood, sampled before the fourth cycle of nivolumab. The origin of the receptors is a human donor with classical Hodgkin lymphoma.

The chain is built from TRBV6-5 and TRBJ2-2, with D unresolved. Trimming stripped 1 base from V and 4 bases from J, with 4 bases between. The CDR3 loop spans 13 amino acids. Germline V CDR1 and CDR2: MNHEY, SVGAGI. The CDR3 protein is CASSYFPTGELFF. CDR3 in DNA: TGTGCCAGCAGTTACTTTCCCACCGGGGAGCTGTTTTTT.

V gene TRBV6-6 combines with J gene TRBJ2-2; D call uncertain. Germline V gene sequence: CDR1 MNHNY, CDR2 SVGAGI (reference sequence). The CDR3 has 13 residues. V was shortened by 3 bases and J by 3 bases, with 5 bases between the two germline ends. The CDR3 loop is CASSYIDTGELFF. CDR3 nucleotide sequence: TGTGCCAGCAGTTATATCGACACCGGGGAGCTGTTTTTT.

The CDR3 loop reads CASSYVSGPTNEQFF. The CDR3 DNA sequence: TGTGCCAGCAGTTACGTCAGCGGACCCACCAATGAGCAGTTCTTC. The rearrangement links TRBV6-5 to TRBJ2-1; a weak D match, TRBD2 (5 bases). The V gene's germline CDR1 is MNHEY and CDR2 SVGAGI. V lost 2 bases to trimming and J lost 6 bases, with 14 bases between them. The CDR3 consists of 15 residues.

The chain uses TRBV5-1 and TRBJ2-1; tentative D call: TRBD1 (6 bases). Looked up from germline, CDR1 is SGHRS and CDR2 is YFSETQ. Trimming left V 6 bases short and J 0 bases short, with 13 bases between. The CDR3 loop spans 15 amino acids. The CDR3 here is CASTMDSSSYNEQFF. Written as DNA, the CDR3 is TGCGCCAGCACCATGGACAGCAGCTCCTACAATGAGCAGTTCTTC.

The chain links TRBV27 to TRBJ1-6; D is undetermined. CDR1 MNHEY and CDR2 SMNVEV come from the germline V gene (reference sequence). V was pared by 1 base and J by 0 bases, with 4 bases between. There are 15 residues in the CDR3. The CDR3 DNA is TGTGCCAGCAGTTTATGGAGCTCCTATAATTCACCCCTCCACTTT. Its translation is CASSLWSSYNSPLHF.

CDR3 DNA: TGTGCCAGCAGCTCCCGTGCAGGGGCCTACGAGCAGTACTTC. This codes for CASSSRAGAYEQYF. The chain has TRBV6-1 and TRBJ2-7; D perhaps matches TRBD1 (6 bases). The CDR3 has 14 residues. V was shortened by 6 bases and J by 2 bases, with 14 bases between the two germline ends. Germline lookup yields CDR1 MNHNS and CDR2 SASEGT.

The rearrangement links TRBV27 to TRBJ2-7; 10 positions match TRBD2. CDR1 and CDR2 from the germline V gene are MNHEY and SMNVEV (reference sequence). The trim removed 3 bases at V and 3 bases at J, leaving 14 bases unmatched. CDR3 length: 18 amino acids. Here the CDR3 DNA reads TGTGCCAGCAGTTTGTTGGCTAGCGGGAGCGGGGGGCTCTACGAGCAGTACTTC. It translates to CASSLLASGSGGLYEQYF.

V and J are TRBV25-1 and TRBJ2-3; D remains unclear. Germline V CDR1 and CDR2: MGHDK, SYGVNS. The CDR3 loop spans 12 amino acids. Between the trimmed V and J ends, which lost 1 base and 2 bases, there was a span of 1 base. The CDR3: CASSESTDTQYF. The CDR3 nucleotides read TGTGCCAGCAGTGAATCCACAGATACGCAGTATTTT.

J is TRBJ1-4 and V is TRBV25-1, with no clear D. Germline-derived CDR1 and CDR2 are MGHDK and SYGVNS. The V end lost 4 bases, the J end lost 4 bases, and 10 bases lay between the germline ends. The CDR3 length is 14 residues. CDR3 in amino acids: CASSGLLINEKLFF. Written as DNA, the CDR3 is TGTGCCAGCAGTGGATTGCTGATTAATGAAAAACTGTTTTTT.

This chain connects TRBV6-5 to TRBJ1-1, with D unclear. V lost 7 bases, J lost 4 bases, and 13 bases lay in between. CDR1 and CDR2 from the germline V gene are MNHEY and SVGAGI. The length of the CDR3 is 13 residues. CDR3 nucleotides: TGTGCCAGCAACCCCACTTGGAGCACTGAAGCTTTCTTT. It codes for CASNPTWSTEAFF.

This sequence joins TRBV7-9 and TRBJ1-2; weak D call: TRBD1 (6 bases). Germline V lookup: CDR1 SEHNR, CDR2 FQNEAQ (reference sequence). V lost 8 bases, J lost 0 bases, and 22 bases lay in between. CDR3 size: 17 residues. CDR3: CASPSPGQLLTNYGYTF. CDR3 DNA: TGTGCCAGCCCAAGTCCCGGACAGTTATTAACTAACTATGGCTACACCTTC.

The V and J genes are TRBV10-2 and TRBJ2-7, with 7 bases lining up with TRBD1. CDR1 is WSHSY and CDR2 is SAAADI in the germline V gene. The CDR3 has 13 amino acids. Trimming at V came to 7 bases and at J to 1 base, leaving 4 bases not matched to a gene. CDR3 nucleotide sequence: TGCGCCAGCATGACACAGGGGTCCTACGAGCAGTACTTC. This translates into CASMTQGSYEQYF.

The rearrangement links TRBV12-5 to TRBJ2-1; tentatively, D is TRBD1 or TRBD2 (5 bases each). Trimming removed 2 bases at V and 1 base at J, with 12 bases between. The CDR3 consists of 16 residues. CDR1 is LGHNT and CDR2 is FRNRAP in the germline V gene. The CDR3 protein is CASGLTGAGSYNEQFF. In DNA form, the CDR3 reads TGTGCTAGTGGTTTGACTGGGGCGGGTTCCTACAATGAGCAGTTCTTC.

The chain has TRBV7-2 and TRBJ2-5, with D perhaps matching TRBD1 or TRBD2 (5 bases each). The CDR3 length is 14 residues. Germline V gene lookup returns CDR1 SGHTA and CDR2 FQGNSA. Trimming shortened V by 0 bases and J by 7 bases, and 12 bases separated the two germline ends. In DNA form, the CDR3 reads TGTGCCAGCAGCTTAGCGGACCCTGGGGGGACCCAGTACTTC. The encoded protein is CASSLADPGGTQYF.